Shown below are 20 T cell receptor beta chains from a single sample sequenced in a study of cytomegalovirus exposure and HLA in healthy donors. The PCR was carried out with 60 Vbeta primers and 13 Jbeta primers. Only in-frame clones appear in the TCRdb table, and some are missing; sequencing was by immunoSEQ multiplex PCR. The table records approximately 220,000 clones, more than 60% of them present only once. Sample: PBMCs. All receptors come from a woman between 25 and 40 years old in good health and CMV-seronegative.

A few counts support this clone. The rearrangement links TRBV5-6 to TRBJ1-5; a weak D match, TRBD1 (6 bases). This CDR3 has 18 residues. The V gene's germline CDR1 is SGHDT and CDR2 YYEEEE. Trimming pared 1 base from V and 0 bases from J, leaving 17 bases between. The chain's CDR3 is CASSLSRGRPYSNQPQHF. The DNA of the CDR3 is TGTGCCAGCAGCTTGAGCAGGGGCCGCCCTTATAGCAATCAGCCCCAGCATTTT.

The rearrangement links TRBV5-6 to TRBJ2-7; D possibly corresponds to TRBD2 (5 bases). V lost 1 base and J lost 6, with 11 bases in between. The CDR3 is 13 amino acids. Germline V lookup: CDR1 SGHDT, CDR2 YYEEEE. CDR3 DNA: TGTGCCAGCAGCTTGTCTTCCCGGGGCGAGCAGTACTTC. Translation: CASSLSSRGEQYF.

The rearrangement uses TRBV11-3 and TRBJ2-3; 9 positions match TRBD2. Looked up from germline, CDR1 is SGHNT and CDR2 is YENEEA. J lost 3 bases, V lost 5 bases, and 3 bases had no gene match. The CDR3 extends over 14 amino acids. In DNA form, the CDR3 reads TGTGCCAGCAGCAAAGCGGGAGGAACAGATACGCAGTATTTT. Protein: CASSKAGGTDTQYF.

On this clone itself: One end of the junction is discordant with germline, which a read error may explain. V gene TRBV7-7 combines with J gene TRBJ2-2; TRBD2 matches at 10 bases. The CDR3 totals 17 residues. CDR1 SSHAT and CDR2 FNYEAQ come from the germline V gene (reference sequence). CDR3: CASSLQAGGTFSGELFF. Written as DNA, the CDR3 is TGTGCTAGCAGCTTACAAGCGGGGGGGACCTTCAGCGGGGAGCTGTTTTTT.

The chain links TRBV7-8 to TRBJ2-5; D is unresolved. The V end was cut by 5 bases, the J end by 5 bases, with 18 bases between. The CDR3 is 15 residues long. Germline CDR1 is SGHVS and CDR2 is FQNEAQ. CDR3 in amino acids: CASSLSRVSWETQYF. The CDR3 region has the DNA TGTGCCAGCAGCCTAAGCCGGGTCTCCTGGGAGACCCAGTACTTC.

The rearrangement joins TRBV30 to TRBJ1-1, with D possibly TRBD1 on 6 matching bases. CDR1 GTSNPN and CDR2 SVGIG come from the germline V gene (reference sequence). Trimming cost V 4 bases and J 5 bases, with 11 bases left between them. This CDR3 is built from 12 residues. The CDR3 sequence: CAWTRGGTEAFF. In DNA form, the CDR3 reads TGTGCCTGGACAAGGGGGGGGACTGAAGCTTTCTTT.

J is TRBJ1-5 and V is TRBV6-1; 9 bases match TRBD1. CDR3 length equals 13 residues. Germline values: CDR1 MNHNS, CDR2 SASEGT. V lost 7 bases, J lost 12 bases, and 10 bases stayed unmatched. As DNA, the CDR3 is TGTGCCAGCACCTTAACCGGGACAGGGTACCAGCATTTT. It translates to CASTLTGTGYQHF.

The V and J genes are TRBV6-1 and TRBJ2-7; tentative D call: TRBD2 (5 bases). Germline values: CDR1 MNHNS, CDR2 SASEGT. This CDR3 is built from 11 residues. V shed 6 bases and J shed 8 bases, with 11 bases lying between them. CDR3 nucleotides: TGTGCCAGCAGCCGCGGACTCCAGCAGTACTTC. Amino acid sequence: CASSRGLQQYF.

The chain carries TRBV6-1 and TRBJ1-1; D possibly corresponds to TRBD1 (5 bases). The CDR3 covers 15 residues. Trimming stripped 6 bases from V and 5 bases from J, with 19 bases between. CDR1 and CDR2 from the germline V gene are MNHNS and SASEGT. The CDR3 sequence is CASSQDMGMGTEAFF. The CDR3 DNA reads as TGTGCCAGCAGCCAGGACATGGGGATGGGAACTGAAGCTTTCTTT.

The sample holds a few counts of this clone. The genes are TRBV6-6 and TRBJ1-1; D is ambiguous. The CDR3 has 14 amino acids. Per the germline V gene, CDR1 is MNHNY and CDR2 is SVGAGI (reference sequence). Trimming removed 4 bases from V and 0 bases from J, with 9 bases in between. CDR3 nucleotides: TGTGCCAGCAGTTCCGGTATCATGAACACTGAAGCTTTCTTT. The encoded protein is CASSSGIMNTEAFF.

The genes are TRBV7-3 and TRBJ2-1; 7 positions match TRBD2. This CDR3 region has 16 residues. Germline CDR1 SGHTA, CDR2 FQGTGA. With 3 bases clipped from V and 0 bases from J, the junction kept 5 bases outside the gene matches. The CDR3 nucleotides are TGTGCCAGCAGCTTTTCCGGGGGGATCTCCTACAATGAGCAGTTCTTC. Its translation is CASSFSGGISYNEQFF.

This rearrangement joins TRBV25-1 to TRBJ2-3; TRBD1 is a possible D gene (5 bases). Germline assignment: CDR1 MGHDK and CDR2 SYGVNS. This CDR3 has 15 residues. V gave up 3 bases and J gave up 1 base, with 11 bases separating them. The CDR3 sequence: CASSDPPTGTDTQYF. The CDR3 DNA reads TGTGCCAGCAGTGACCCCCCGACAGGCACAGATACGCAGTATTTT.

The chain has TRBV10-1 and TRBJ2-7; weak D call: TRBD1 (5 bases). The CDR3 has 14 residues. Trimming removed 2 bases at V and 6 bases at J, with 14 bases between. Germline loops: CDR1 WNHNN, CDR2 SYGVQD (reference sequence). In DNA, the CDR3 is TGCGCCAGCAGTGAGGGGGCCGTGGGAACCGAGCAGTACTTC. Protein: CASSEGAVGTEQYF.

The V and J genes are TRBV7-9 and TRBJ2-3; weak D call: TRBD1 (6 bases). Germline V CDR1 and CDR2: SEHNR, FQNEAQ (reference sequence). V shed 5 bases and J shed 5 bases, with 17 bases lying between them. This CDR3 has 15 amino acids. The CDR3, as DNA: TGTGCCAGCAGCCCACCGTTCAGGGGTGGAGATACGCAGTATTTT. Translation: CASSPPFRGGDTQYF. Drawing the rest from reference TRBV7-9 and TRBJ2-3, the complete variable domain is DTGVSQNPRHKITKRGQNVTFRCDPISEHNRLYWYRQTLGQGPEFLTYFQNEAQLEKSRLLSDRFSAERPKGSFSTLEIQRTEQGDSAMYLCASSPPFRGGDTQYFGPGTRLTVL.

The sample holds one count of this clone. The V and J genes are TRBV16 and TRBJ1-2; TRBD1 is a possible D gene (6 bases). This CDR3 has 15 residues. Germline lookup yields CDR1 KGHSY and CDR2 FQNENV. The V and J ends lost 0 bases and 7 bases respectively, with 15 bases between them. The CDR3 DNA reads TGTGCCAGCAGCCAATCGGGAACAGGGCAGCTTGGCTACACCTTC. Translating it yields CASSQSGTGQLGYTF.

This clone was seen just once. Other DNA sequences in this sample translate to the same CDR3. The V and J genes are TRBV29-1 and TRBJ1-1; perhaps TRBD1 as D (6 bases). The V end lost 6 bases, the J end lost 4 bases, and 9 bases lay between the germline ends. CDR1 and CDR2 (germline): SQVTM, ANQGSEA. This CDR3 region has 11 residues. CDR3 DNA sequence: TGCAGCGTGCCCAGGGGCACTGAAGCTTTCTTT. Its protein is CSVPRGTEAFF. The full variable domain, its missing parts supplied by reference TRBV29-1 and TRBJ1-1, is SAVISQKPSRDICQRGTSLTIQCQVDSQVTMMFWYRQQPGQSLTLIATANQGSEATYESGFVIDKFPISRPNLTFSTLTVSNMSPEDSSIYLCSVPRGTEAFFGQGTRLTVV.

The CDR3 DNA reads TGTGCCAGCAGCTTAGGGACATTCAATCAGCCCCAGCATTTT. It codes for CASSLGTFNQPQHF. V is TRBV7-2 and J is TRBJ1-5; possibly TRBD1 for D (5 bases). V gave up 1 base and J gave up 3 bases, with 7 bases separating them. CDR1 and CDR2 (germline): SGHTA, FQGNSA. The CDR3 length is 14 residues. The complete variable domain, with remaining parts taken from reference TRBV7-2 and TRBJ1-5, reads GAGVSQSPSNKVTEKGKDVELRCDPISGHTALYWYRQSLGQGLEFLIYFQGNSAPDKSGLPSDRFSAERTGGSVSTLTIQRTQQEDSAVYLCASSLGTFNQPQHFGDGTRLSIL.

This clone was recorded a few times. The CDR3 DNA is TGTGCCAGTAGGGGCCCGTCCGGCCATGGCTACACCTTC. Translated, it gives CASRGPSGHGYTF. This chain connects TRBV19 to TRBJ1-2; D gene uncertain. V was cut by 6 bases and J by 6 bases, with 14 bases left in between. Germline V lookup: CDR1 LNHDA, CDR2 SQIVND (reference sequence). The CDR3 has 13 amino acids.

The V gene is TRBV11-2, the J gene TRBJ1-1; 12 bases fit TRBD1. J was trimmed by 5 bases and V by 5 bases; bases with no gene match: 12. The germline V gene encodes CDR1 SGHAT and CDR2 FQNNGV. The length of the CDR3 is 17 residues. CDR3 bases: TGTGCCAGCAGCGTTTTCCGGGACAGGGGGCGATGGACTGAAGCTTTCTTT. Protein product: CASSVFRDRGRWTEAFF.

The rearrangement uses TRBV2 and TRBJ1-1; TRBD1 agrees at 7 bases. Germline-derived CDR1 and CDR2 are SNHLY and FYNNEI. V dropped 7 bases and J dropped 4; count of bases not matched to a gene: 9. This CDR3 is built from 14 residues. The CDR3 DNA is TGTGCCAGCACTCCCACTAGACAGGGCACTGAAGCTTTCTTT. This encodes CASTPTRQGTEAFF.